Listed here are 5 T cell receptor beta chains from one sample, sequenced in a study of control samples from healthy donors and cancer patients. Sequenced by immunoSEQ multiplex PCR; TCRdb stores in-frame clones only, minus some. The sample lists some 130,000 clones, around 90% occurring once. Sequencing was performed on blood. These receptors all come from a man younger than 30 in good health.

J is TRBJ2-6 and V is TRBV4-1; the D is unclear. Trimming took 0 bases from V and 0 from J, leaving 6 bases between them. CDR1 is MGHRA and CDR2 is YSYEKL in the germline V gene. The CDR3 spans 16 residues. The CDR3 here is CASSQDPRSGANVLTF. DNA of the CDR3: TGCGCCAGCAGCCAAGATCCGCGCTCTGGGGCCAACGTCCTGACTTTC.

CDR3 amino acids: CASSQVPAGSSYEQYF. CDR3 DNA: TGTGCCAGCAGCCAAGTACCAGCCGGTAGCTCCTACGAGCAGTACTTC. This rearrangement joins TRBV3-1 (or the pseudogene TRBV3-2) to TRBJ2-7; no reliable D call. This CDR3 is built from 16 residues. V was pared by 1 base and J by 0 bases, with 13 bases between. Germline V CDR1 and CDR2: LGHDT, YNNKEL (reference sequence).

The chain couples TRBV4-2 to TRBJ1-2; D not resolved. The CDR3 runs 14 residues. Trimming removed 1 base from V and 0 bases from J, with 6 bases in between. Germline V CDR1 and CDR2: LGHNA, YNFKEQ. The CDR3 DNA sequence: TGTGCCAGCAGCCAAGGTGGAGCTAACTATGGCTACACCTTC. It translates to CASSQGGANYGYTF.

This chain links TRBV5-1 with TRBJ2-2, with D possibly being TRBD2 (6 bases). Germline CDR1 SGHRS, CDR2 YFSETQ. This CDR3 is 15 amino acids long. V gave up 0 bases and J gave up 5 bases, with 11 bases separating them. The CDR3 is CASSLDGGWTGELFF. The CDR3 DNA is TGCGCCAGCAGCTTGGACGGGGGATGGACCGGGGAGCTGTTTTTT. The complete variable domain, with remaining parts taken from reference TRBV5-1 and TRBJ2-2, reads KAGVTQTPRYLIKTRGQQVTLSCSPISGHRSVSWYQQTPGQGLQFLFEYFSETQRNKGNFPGRFSGRQFSNSRSEMNVSTLELGDSALYLCASSLDGGWTGELFFGEGSRLTVL.

In this sample, this clone turned up once. The CDR3: CASSPRPGQGYTEAFF. CDR3 nucleotide sequence: TGTGCCAGCAGCCCACGCCCGGGACAGGGATACACTGAAGCTTTCTTT. The chain carries TRBV3-1 (or the pseudogene TRBV3-2) and TRBJ1-1; TRBD1 aligns across 9 bases. The V gene's germline CDR1 is LGHDT and CDR2 YNNKEL (reference sequence). J was trimmed by 3 bases and V by 4 bases; bases with no gene match: 9. The CDR3 runs 16 residues.